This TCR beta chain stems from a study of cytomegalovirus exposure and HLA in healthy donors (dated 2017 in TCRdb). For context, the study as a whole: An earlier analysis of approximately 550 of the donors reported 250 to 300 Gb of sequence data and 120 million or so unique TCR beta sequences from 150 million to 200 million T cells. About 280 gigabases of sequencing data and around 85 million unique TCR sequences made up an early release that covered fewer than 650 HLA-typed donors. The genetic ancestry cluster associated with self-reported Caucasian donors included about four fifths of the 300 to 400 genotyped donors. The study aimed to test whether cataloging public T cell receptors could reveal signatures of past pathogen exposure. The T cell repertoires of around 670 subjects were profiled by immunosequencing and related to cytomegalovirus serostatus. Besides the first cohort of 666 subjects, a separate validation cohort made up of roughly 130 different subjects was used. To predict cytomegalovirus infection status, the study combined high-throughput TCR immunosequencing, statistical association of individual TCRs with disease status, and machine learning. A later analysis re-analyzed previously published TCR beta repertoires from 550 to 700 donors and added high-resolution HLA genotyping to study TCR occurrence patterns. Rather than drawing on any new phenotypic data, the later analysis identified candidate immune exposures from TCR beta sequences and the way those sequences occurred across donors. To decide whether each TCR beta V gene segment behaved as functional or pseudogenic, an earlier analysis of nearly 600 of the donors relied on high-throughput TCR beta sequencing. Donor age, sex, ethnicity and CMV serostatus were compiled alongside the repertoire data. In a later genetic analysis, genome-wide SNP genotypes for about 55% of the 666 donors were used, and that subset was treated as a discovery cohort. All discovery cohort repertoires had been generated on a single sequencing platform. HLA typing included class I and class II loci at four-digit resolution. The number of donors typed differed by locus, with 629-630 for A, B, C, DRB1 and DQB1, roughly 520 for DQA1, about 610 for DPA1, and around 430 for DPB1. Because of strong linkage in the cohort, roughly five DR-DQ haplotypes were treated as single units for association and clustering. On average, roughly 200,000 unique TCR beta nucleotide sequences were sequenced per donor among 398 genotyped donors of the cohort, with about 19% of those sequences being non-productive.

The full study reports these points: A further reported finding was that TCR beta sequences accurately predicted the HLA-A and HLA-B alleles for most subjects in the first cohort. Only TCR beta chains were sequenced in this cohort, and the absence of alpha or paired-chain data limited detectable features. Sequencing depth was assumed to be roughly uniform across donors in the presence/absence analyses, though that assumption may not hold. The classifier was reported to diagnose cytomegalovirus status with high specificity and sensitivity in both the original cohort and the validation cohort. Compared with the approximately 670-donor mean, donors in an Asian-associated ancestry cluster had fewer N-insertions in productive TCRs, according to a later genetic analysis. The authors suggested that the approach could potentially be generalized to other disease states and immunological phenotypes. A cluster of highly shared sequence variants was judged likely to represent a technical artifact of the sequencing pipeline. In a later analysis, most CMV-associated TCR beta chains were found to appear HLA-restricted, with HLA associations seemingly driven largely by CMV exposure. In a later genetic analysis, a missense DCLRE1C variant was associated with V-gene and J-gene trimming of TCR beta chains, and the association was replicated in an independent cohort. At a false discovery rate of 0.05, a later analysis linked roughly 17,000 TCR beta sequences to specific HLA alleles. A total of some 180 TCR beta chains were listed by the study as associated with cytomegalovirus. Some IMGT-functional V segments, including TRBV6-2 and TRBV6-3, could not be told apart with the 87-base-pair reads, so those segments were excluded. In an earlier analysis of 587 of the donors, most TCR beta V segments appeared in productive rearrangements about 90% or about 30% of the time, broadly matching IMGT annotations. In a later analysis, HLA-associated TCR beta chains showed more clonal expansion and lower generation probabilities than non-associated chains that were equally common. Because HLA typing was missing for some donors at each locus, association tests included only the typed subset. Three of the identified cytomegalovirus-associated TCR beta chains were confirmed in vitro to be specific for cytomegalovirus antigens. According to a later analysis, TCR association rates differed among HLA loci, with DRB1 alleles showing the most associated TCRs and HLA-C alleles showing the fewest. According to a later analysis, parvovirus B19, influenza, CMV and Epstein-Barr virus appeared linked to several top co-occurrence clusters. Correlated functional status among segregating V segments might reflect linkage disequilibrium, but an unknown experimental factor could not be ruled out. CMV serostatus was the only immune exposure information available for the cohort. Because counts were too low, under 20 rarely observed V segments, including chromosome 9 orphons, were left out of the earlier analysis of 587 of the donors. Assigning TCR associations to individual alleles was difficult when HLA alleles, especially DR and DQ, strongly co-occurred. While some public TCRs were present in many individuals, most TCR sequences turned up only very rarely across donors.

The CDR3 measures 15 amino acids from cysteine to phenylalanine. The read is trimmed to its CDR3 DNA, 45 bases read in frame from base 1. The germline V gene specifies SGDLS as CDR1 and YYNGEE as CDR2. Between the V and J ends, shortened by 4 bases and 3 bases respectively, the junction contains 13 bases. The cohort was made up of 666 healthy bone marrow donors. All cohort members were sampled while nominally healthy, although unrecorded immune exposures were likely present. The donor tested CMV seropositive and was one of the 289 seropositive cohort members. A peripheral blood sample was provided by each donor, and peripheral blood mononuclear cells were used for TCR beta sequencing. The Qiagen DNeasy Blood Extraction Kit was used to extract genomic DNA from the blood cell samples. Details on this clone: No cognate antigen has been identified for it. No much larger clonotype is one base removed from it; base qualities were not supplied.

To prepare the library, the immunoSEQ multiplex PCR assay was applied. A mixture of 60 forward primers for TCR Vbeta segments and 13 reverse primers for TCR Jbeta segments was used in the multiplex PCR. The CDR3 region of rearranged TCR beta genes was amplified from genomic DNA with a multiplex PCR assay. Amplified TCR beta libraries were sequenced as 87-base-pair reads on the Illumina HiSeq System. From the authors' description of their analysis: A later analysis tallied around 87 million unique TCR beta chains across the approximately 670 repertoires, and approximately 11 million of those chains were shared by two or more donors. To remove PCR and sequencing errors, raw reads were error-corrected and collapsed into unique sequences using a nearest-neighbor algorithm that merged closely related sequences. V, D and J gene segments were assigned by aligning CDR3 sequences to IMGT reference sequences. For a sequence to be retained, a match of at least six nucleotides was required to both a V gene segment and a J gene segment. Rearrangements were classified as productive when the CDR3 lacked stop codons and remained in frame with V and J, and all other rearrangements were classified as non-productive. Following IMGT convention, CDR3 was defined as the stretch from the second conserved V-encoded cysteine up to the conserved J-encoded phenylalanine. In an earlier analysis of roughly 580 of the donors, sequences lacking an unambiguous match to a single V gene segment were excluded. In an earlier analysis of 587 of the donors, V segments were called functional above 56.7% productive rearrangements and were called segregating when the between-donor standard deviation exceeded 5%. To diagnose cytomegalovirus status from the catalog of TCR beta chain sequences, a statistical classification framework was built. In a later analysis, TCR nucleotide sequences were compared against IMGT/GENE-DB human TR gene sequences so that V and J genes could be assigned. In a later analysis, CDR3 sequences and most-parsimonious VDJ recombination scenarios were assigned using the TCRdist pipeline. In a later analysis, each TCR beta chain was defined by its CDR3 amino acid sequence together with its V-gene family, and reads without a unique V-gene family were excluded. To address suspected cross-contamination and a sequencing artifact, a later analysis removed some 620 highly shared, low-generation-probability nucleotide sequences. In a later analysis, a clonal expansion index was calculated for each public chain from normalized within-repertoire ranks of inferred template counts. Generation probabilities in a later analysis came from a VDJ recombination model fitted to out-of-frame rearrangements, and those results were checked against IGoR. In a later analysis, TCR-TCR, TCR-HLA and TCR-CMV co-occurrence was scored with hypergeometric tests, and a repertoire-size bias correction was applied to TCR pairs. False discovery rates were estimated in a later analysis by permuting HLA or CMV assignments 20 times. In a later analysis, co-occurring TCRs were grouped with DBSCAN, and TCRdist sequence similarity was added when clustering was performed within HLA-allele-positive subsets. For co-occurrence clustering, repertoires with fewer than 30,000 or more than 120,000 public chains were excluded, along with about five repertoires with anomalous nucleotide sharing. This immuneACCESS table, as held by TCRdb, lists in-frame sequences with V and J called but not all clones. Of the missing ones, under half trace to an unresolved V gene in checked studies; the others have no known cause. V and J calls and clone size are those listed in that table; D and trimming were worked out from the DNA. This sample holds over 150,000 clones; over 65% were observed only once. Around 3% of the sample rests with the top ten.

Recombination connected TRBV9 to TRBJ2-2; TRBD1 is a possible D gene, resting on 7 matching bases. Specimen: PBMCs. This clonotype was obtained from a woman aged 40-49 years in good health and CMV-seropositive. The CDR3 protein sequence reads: CASSRGDSYTGELFF. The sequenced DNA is TGTGCCAGCAGCCGCGGGGACAGTTACACCGGGGAGCTGTTTTTT.